This TCR beta chain was profiled in a study of post-analysis software for immune sequencing data. In germline, CDR1 is SGHKS, CDR2 YYEKEE (reference sequence). After removal of 7 bases from V and 1 base from J, the junction contained 21 bases not matched to a gene. This CDR3 comprises 20 residues. The authors incorporated unique molecular identifiers into the TCR beta cDNA libraries. Each CDR3 protein gets one entry after TCRdb re-called the PCR reads with MiXCR. The top ten clones hold under 5.5% of a sample with about 260,000 distinct CDR3 sequences, 36% of them seen once. General study findings and limits: When patients were compared with controls, five TRBV segments were more frequent, TRBV5-6, TRBV5-1 and TRBV20-1 among them. Compared with controls, patients showed significantly lower normalized Chao1 diversity.

This clonotype qualifies as medium-sized. Its antigen is as yet unknown. The sequencing sample was made of blood. This receptor was taken from a girl between 10 and 17 years old with multiple sclerosis. This chain joins TRBV5-5 and TRBJ2-5; 11 bases align to TRBD2. DNA of the CDR3: TGTGCCAGCGGAACCACTCCAAACCGGGGACTAGCGGAGATCCAAGAGACCCAGTACTTC. It translates to CASGTTPNRGLAEIQETQYF.